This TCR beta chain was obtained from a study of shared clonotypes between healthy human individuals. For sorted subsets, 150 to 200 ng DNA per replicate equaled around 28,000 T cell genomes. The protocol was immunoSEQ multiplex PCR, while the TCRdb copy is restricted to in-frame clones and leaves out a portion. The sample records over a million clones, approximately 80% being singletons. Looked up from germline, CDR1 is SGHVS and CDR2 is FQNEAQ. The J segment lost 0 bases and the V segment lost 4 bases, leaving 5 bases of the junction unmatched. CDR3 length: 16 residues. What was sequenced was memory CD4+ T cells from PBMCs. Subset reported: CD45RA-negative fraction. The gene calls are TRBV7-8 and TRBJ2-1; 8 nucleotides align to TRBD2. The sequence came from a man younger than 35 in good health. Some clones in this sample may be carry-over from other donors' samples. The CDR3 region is CASSWSGSSSYNEQFF. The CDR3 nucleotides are TGTGCCAGCAGCTGGAGCGGGAGCAGCTCCTACAATGAGCAGTTCTTC.